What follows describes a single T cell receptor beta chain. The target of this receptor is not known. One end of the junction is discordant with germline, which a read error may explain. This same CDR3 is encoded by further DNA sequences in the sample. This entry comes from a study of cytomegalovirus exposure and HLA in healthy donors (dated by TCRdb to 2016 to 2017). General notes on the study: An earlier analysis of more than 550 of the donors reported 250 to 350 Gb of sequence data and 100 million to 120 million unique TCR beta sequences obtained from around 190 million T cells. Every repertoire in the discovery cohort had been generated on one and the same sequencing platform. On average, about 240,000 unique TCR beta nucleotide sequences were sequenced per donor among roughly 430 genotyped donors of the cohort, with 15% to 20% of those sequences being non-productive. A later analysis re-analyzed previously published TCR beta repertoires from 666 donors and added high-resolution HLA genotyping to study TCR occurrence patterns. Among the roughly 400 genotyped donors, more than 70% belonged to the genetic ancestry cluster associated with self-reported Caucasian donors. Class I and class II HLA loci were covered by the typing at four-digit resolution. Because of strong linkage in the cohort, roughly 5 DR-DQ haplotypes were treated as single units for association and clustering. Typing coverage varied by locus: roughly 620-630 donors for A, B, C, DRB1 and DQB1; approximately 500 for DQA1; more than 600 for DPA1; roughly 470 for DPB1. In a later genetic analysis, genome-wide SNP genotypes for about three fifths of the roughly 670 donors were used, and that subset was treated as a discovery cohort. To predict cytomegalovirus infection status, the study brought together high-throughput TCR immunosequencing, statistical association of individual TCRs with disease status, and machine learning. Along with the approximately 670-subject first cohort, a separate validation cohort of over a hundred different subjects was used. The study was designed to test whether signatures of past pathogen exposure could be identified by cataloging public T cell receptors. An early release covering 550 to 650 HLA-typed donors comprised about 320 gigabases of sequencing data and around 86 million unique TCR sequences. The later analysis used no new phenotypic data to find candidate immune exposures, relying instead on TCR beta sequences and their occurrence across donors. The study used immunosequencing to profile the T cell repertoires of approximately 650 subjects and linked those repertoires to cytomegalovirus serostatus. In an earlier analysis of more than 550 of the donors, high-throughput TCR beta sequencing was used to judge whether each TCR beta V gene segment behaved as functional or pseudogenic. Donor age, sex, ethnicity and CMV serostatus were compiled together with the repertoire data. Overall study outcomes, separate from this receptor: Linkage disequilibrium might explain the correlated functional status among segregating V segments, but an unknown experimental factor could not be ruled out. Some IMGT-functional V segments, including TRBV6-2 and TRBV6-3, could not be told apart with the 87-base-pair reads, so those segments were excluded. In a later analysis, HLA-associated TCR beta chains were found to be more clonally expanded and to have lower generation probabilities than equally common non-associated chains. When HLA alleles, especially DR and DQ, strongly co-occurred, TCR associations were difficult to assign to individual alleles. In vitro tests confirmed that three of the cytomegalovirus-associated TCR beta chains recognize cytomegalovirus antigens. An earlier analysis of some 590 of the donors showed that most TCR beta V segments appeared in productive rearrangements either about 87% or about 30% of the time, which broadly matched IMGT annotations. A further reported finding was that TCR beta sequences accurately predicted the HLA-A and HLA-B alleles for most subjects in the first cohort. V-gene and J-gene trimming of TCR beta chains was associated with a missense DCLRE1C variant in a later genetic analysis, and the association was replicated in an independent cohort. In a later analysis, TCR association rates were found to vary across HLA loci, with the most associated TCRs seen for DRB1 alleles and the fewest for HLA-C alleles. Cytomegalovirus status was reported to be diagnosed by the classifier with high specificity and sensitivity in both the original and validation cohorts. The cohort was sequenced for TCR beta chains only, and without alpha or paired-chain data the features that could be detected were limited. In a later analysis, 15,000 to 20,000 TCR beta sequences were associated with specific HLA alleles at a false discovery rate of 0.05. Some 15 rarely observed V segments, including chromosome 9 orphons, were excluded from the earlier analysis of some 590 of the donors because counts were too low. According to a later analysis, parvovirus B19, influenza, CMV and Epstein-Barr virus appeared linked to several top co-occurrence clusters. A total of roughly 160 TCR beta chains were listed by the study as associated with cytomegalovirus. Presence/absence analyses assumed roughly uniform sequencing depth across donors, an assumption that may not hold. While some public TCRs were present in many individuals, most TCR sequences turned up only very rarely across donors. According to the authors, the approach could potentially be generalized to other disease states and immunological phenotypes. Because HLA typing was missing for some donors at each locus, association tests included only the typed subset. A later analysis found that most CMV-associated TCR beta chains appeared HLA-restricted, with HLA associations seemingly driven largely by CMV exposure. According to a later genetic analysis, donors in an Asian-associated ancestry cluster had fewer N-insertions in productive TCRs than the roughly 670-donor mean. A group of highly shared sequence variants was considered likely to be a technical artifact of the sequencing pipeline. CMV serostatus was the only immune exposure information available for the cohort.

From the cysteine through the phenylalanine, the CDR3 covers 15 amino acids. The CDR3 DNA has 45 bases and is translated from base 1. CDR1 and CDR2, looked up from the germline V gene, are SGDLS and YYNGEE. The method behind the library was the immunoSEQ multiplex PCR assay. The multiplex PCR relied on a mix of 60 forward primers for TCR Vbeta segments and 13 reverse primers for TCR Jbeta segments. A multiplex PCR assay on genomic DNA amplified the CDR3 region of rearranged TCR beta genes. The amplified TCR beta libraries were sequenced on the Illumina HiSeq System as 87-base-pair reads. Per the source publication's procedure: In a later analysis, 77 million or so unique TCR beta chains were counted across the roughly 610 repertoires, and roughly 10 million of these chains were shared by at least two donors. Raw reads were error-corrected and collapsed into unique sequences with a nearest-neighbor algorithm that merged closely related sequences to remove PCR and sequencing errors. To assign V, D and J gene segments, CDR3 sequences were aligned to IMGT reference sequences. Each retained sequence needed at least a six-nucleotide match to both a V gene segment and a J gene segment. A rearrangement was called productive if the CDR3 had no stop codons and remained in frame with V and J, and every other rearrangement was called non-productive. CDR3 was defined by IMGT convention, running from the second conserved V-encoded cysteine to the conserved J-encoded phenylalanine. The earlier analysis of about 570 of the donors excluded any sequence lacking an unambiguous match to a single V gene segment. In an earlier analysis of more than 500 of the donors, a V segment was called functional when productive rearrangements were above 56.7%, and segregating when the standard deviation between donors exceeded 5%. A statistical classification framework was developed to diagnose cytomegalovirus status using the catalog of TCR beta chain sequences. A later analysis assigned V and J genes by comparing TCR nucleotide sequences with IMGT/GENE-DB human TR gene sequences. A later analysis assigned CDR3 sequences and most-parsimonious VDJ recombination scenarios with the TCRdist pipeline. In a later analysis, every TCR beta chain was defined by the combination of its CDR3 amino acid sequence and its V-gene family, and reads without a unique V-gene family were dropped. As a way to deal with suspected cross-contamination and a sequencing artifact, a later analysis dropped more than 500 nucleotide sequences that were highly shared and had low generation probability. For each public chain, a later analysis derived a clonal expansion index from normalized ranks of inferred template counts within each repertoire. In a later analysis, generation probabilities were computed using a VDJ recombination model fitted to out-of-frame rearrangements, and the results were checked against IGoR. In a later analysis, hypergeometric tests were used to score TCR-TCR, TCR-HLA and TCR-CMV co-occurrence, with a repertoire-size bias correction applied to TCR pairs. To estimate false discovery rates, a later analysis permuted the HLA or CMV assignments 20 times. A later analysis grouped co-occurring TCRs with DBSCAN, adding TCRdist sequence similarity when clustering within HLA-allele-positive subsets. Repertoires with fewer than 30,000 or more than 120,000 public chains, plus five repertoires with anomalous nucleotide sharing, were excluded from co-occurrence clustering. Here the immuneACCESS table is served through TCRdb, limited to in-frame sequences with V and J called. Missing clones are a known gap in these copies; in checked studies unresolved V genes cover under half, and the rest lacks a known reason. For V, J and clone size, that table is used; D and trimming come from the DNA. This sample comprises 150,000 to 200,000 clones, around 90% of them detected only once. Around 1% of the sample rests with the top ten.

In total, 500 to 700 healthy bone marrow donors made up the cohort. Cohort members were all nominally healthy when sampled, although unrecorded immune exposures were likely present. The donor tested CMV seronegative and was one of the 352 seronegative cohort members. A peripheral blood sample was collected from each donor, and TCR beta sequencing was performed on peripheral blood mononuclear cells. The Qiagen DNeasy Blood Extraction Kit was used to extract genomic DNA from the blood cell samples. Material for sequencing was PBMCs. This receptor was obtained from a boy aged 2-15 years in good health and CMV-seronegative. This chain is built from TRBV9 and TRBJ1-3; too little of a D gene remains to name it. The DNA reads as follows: TGTGCCAGCAGCGTAGCAGCAGGTCTTGGAAACACCATATACTTT. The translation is CASSVAAGLGNTIYF.